Below, 25 T cell receptor beta chains from the same sample are listed, as sequenced in a study of shared clonotypes between healthy human individuals. Clones were sequenced by immunoSEQ multiplex PCR, and TCRdb holds only the in-frame ones, with some missing. The sample has around 2.5 million clones, under 95% seen once; the top ten hold 0.35% to 0.45%. Sample: naive CD4+ T cells from PBMCs. Indicated subset: CD45RA+ positively selected. The receptors come from a man younger than 30 in good health. Some clones in this sample may be carry-over from other donors' samples.

On this clone itself: Different DNA sequences within this sample yield the same CDR3. The rearrangement links TRBV28 to TRBJ2-3; D is unclear. CDR1 is MDHEN, CDR2 SYDVKM, per germline. Trimming took off 4 bases at V and 5 bases at J, with 7 bases between the two ends. The CDR3 contains 12 residues. DNA for the CDR3: TGTGCCAGCAGTTCGGTCGGAGATACGCAGTATTTT. It is translated as CASSSVGDTQYF.

This sequence joins TRBV11-2 and TRBJ2-3; 9 bases line up with TRBD2. Germline lookup yields CDR1 SGHAT and CDR2 FQNNGV. After removal of 7 bases from V and 1 base from J, the junction contained 6 bases not matched to a gene. The length of the CDR3 is 15 residues. This CDR3 reads CASKGLALGTDTQYF. The CDR3 DNA reads TGTGCCAGCAAGGGACTAGCCCTTGGCACAGATACGCAGTATTTT.

The V and J genes are TRBV6-1 and TRBJ1-2; 8 nucleotides line up with TRBD1. Germline V gene sequence: CDR1 MNHNS, CDR2 SASEGT. The CDR3 has 12 residues. With V trimmed by 5 bases and J by 8 bases, 4 bases remained unmatched. Here the CDR3 reads CASSNRGEGYTF. The CDR3 DNA follows: TGTGCCAGCAGTAACAGGGGGGAAGGCTACACCTTC.

This rearrangement joins TRBV5-1 to TRBJ2-7; D is undetermined. This CDR3 region has 16 residues. V was shortened by 5 bases and J by 0 bases, with 18 bases between the two germline ends. Germline V gives CDR1 SGHRS, CDR2 YFSETQ. The CDR3 DNA follows: TGCGCCAGCAGTTATTTTGGCCAGTCGAGCTCCTACGAGCAGTACTTC. This sequence encodes CASSYFGQSSSYEQYF.

The chain combines TRBV2 with TRBJ2-2; D is ambiguous. Germline lookup yields CDR1 SNHLY and CDR2 FYNNEI. There are 15 residues in the CDR3. Trimming removed 1 base at V and 1 base at J, with 7 bases between. CDR3 coding DNA: TGTGCCAGCAGTGAAGGGGTAATGAACACCGGGGAGCTGTTTTTT. It translates to CASSEGVMNTGELFF.

This chain uses TRBV18 with TRBJ1-5; D possibly corresponds to TRBD1 (5 bases). Between the trimmed V and J ends, which lost 0 bases and 6 bases, there was a span of 9 bases. Germline values: CDR1 KGHSH, CDR2 LQKENI. The CDR3 covers 14 residues. The CDR3 loop reads CASSPPGGAQPQHF. The CDR3, as DNA: TGTGCCAGCTCACCACCTGGAGGGGCTCAGCCCCAGCATTTT.

On this clone: Distinct nucleotide sequences in the sample also encode this CDR3. The rearrangement joins TRBV5-1 to TRBJ1-5; 10 bases map to TRBD1. The V segment lost 2 bases and the J segment 6 bases; nucleotides outside the gene matches: 5. The CDR3 covers 15 residues. The V gene's germline CDR1 is SGHRS and CDR2 YFSETQ. CDR3 residues: CASSLGDRGSQPQHF. The DNA of the CDR3 is TGCGCCAGCAGCTTAGGGGACAGGGGATCTCAGCCCCAGCATTTT.

The chain uses TRBV5-1 and TRBJ1-6, with D tentatively TRBD1 (5 bases). CDR3 length: 12 amino acids. Germline assignment: CDR1 SGHRS and CDR2 YFSETQ. Trimming stripped 4 bases from V and 12 bases from J, with 11 bases between. The CDR3 here is CASSRDGGPLHF. CDR3 DNA sequence: TGCGCCAGCAGCAGGGACGGTGGACCCCTCCACTTT.

The chain couples TRBV2 to TRBJ1-4; no clear D. The germline CDR1 and CDR2 sequences are SNHLY and FYNNEI. Trimming removed 8 bases from V and 0 bases from J, with 7 bases in between. CDR3 size: 13 residues. CDR3 protein: CASSRSTNEKLFF. The DNA for the CDR3 is TGTGCCAGCTCAAGATCAACTAATGAAAAACTGTTTTTT.

This sequence joins TRBV7-2 and TRBJ2-7; D is undetermined. The V gene lost 2 bases and the J gene lost 3 bases, with 8 bases spanning the gap. Germline CDR1 is SGHTA and CDR2 is FQGNSA. The CDR3 spans 13 residues. CDR3 in amino acids: CASSLFTNYEQYF. The CDR3 DNA reads as TGTGCCAGCAGCTTATTTACTAACTACGAGCAGTACTTC.

DNA for the CDR3: TGTGCCAGCAGCTTAGCTTTAGGGGGTAACTATGGCTACACCTTC. Protein sequence: CASSLALGGNYGYTF. V gene TRBV7-2 combines with J gene TRBJ1-2, with D maybe TRBD1 (6 bases). CDR1 is SGHTA, CDR2 FQGNSA, per germline. V lost 0 bases and J lost 1, with 9 bases in between. CDR3 length equals 15 residues.

V and J are TRBV19 and TRBJ1-5; TRBD1 matches at 9 bases. V shed 0 bases, J shed 6 bases, and the junction held 9 bases outside the gene matches. CDR1 is LNHDA, CDR2 SQIVND, per germline (reference sequence). This CDR3 has 17 residues. In DNA, the CDR3 is TGTGCCAGTAGTATAGATCAAGGACAGGGGTTCGGTCAGCCCCAGCATTTT. It is translated as CASSIDQGQGFGQPQHF.

This clone was counted once. The chain couples TRBV6-1 to TRBJ1-2, with TRBD1 identical over 7 bases. The CDR3 runs 15 residues. Germline CDR1 is MNHNS and CDR2 is SASEGT. V trimming: 6 bases; J trimming: 0 bases; junction bases outside the gene matches: 7. CDR3 sequence (DNA): TGTGCCAGCAGCGAAACCGGGACAGCTAACTATGGCTACACCTTC. Its protein product is CASSETGTANYGYTF.

V usage is TRBV4-2 and J usage is TRBJ2-3, with 9 bases lining up with TRBD2. Trimming cost V 4 bases and J 0 bases; bases outside gene matches: 11. The CDR3 length is 18 residues. From germline, CDR1 is LGHNA and CDR2 YNFKEQ. Here the CDR3 DNA reads TGTGCCAGCAGCCTTCAACTACTAGCGGGCGCTAGCACAGATACGCAGTATTTT. Protein: CASSLQLLAGASTDTQYF.

The gene calls are TRBV7-8 and TRBJ2-5, with TRBD2 matching over 11 bases. J gave up 7 bases and V 5 bases, and 6 bases lay outside the gene matches. The CDR3 contains 14 residues. The germline gives CDR1 SGHVS, CDR2 FQNEAQ. DNA for the CDR3: TGTGCCAGCAGCCAGACTAGCGGGATCCGGACCCAGTACTTC. This sequence encodes CASSQTSGIRTQYF.

The chain has TRBV5-1 and TRBJ2-5; TRBD2 is a possible D gene (5 bases). V lost 4 bases and J lost 5, with 15 bases in between. CDR1 and CDR2 (germline): SGHRS, YFSETQ. The CDR3 consists of 14 residues. The CDR3 DNA reads as TGCGCCAGCAGCACCGGATTTGCTAGCGAGACCCAGTACTTC. It codes for CASSTGFASETQYF.

The chain combines TRBV5-1 with TRBJ1-4, with TRBD1 identical over 8 bases. The CDR3 extends over 13 amino acids. CDR1 and CDR2 from the germline V gene are SGHRS and YFSETQ. The V gene end was trimmed by 5 bases and the J gene end by 6 bases; junction bases not matched to a gene: 3. CDR3 sequence reads: CASRNRGDEKLFF. The CDR3 nucleotides read TGCGCCAGCAGGAACAGGGGGGATGAAAAACTGTTTTTT.

CDR3 DNA: TGTGCCAGCAGTTATACTGCCTCGGGAGATACGCAGTATTTT. Translated: CASSYTASGDTQYF. This chain connects TRBV9 to TRBJ2-3; no clear D gene. The length of the CDR3 is 14 residues. Between the trimmed V and J ends, which lost 5 bases and 5 bases, there was a span of 15 bases. Germline CDR1 is SGDLS and CDR2 is YYNGEE.

The chain is built from TRBV28 and TRBJ2-1, with 9 bases aligning to TRBD2. Germline V gene lookup returns CDR1 MDHEN and CDR2 SYDVKM. Unmatched junction bases numbered 3, after V lost 3 bases and J lost 6 bases. This CDR3 is built from 14 residues. The CDR3 sequence: CASSLVAGANEQFF. The CDR3 nucleotides are TGTGCCAGCAGTTTGGTAGCGGGAGCCAATGAGCAGTTCTTC.

The chain recombines TRBV5-1 with TRBJ2-5, with D uncertain. The CDR3 totals 14 residues. Germline V gene data show CDR1 as SGHRS and CDR2 as YFSETQ. V was clipped by 1 base and J by 3 bases, with 10 bases between them. The CDR3 coding sequence is TGCGCCAGCAGCTTGTTATCCCGAAAAGAGACCCAGTACTTC. Its translation is CASSLLSRKETQYF. Looking up the rest from reference TRBV5-1 and TRBJ2-5 gives the full variable domain: KAGVTQTPRYLIKTRGQQVTLSCSPISGHRSVSWYQQTPGQGLQFLFEYFSETQRNKGNFPGRFSGRQFSNSRSEMNVSTLELGDSALYLCASSLLSRKETQYFGPGTRLLVL.

The chain joins TRBV4-1 to TRBJ2-5; D unclear. The germline V gene has CDR1 MGHRA and CDR2 YSYEKL. This CDR3 has 14 residues. V lost 1 base, J lost 2 bases, and 8 bases lay in between. The CDR3 region has the DNA TGCGCCAGCAGCCAAGTACCGGTACAAGAGACCCAGTACTTC. The encoded protein is CASSQVPVQETQYF.

With respect to this clone: The sample contains more than one DNA sequence encoding this CDR3. This chain uses TRBV20-1 with TRBJ2-7; D is uncertain. The CDR3 covers 10 residues. V lost 6 bases and J lost 5, with 8 bases in between. CDR1 and CDR2 from the germline V gene are DFQATT and SNEGSKA (reference sequence). CDR3 nucleotide sequence: TGCAGTGCCCCCCGGGACGAGCAGTACTTC. Encoded protein: CSAPRDEQYF.

V is TRBV5-1 and J is TRBJ2-7, with 9 bases identical to TRBD1. The CDR3 is 14 amino acids. Losses at the gene ends were 6 bases for V and 2 bases for J; bases not matched to a gene: 6. The germline V gene encodes CDR1 SGHRS and CDR2 YFSETQ. The CDR3 nucleotides are TGCGCCAGCACCGCCGGGACAGGGACCTACGAGCAGTACTTC. Residues: CASTAGTGTYEQYF. Complete variable domain (other parts from reference TRBV5-1 and TRBJ2-7): KAGVTQTPRYLIKTRGQQVTLSCSPISGHRSVSWYQQTPGQGLQFLFEYFSETQRNKGNFPGRFSGRQFSNSRSEMNVSTLELGDSALYLCASTAGTGTYEQYFGPGTRLTVT.

The chain joins TRBV19 to TRBJ1-1; 8 bases agree with TRBD1. CDR1 LNHDA and CDR2 SQIVND come from the germline V gene (reference sequence). The ends lost 3 bases at V and 4 bases at J; junction bases unmatched: 10. This CDR3 has 16 residues. The CDR3 spells CASSMVTGARTTEAFF. The CDR3 DNA follows: TGTGCCAGTAGTATGGTGACAGGGGCGAGGACCACTGAAGCTTTCTTT.

The J gene is TRBJ2-3, the V gene TRBV6-6; D is perhaps TRBD1 or TRBD2 (5 bases each). CDR1 and CDR2 from the germline V gene are MNHNY and SVGAGI (reference sequence). V lost 4 bases and J lost 2, with 13 bases in between. The CDR3 is made up of 15 amino acids. DNA for the CDR3: TGTGCCAGCAGTTTGACAAGCGGACACACAGATACGCAGTATTTT. The encoded protein is CASSLTSGHTDTQYF.